This T cell receptor beta chain was sequenced in a study of blood T cell repertoires in COVID-19. Data came from immunoSEQ multiplex PCR; TCRdb stores just in-frame clones and leaves some out. The sample gives 150,000 to 200,000 clones, 84% of which show up once; approximately 2.6% is in the top ten. CDR3 size: 16 residues. The trim removed 8 bases at V and 0 bases at J, leaving 10 bases unmatched. Germline V gene sequence: CDR1 MDHEN, CDR2 SYDVKM. This sequence was found in a human donor with acute or convalescent COVID-19. The donor label of this sample is uncertain. The gene calls are TRBV28 and TRBJ1-5, with TRBD1 matching 7 bases. The sample consisted of peripheral blood. For the CDR3, the DNA is TGTGCCAGCGGATTTGGGACAGCTAATAGCAATCAGCCCCAGCATTTT. It yields the protein CASGFGTANSNQPQHF.